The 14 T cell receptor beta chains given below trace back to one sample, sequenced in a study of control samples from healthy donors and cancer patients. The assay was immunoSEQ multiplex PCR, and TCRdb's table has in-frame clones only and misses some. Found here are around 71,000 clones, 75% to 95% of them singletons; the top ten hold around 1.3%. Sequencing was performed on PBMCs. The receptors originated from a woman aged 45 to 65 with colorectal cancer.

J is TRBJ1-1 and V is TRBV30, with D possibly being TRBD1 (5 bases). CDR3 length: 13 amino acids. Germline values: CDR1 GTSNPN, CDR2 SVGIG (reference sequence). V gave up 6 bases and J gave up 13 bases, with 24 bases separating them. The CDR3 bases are TGTGCCTGTCTGGTTGGGGACCGCGCACCCATTTTCTTT. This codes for CACLVGDRAPIFF.

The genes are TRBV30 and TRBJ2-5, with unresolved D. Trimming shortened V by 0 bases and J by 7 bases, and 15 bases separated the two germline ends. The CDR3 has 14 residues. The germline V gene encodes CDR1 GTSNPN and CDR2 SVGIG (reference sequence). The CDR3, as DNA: TGTGCCTGGAGTGTACGCCAGGCCCACGGGACCCAGTACTTC. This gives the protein CAWSVRQAHGTQYF.

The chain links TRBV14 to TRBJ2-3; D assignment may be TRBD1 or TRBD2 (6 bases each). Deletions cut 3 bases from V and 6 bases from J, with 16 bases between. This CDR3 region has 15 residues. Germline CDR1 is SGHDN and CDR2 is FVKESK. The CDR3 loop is CASSHLGGARDTQYF. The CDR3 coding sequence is TGTGCCAGCAGCCATTTGGGGGGCGCGAGGGATACGCAGTATTTT.

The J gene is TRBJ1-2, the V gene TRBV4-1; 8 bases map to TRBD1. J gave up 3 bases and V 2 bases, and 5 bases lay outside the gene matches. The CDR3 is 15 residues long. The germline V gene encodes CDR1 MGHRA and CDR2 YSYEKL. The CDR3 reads CASSQQTGEHYGYTF. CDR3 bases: TGCGCCAGCAGCCAACAGACAGGGGAACACTATGGCTACACCTTC.

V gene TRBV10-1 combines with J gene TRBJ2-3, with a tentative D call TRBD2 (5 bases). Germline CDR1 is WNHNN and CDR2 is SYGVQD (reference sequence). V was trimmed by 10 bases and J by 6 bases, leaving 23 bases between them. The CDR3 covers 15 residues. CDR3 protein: CATSSGGANEDTQYF. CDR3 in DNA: TGCGCCACCAGCAGTGGAGGCGCGAATGAGGATACGCAGTATTTT.

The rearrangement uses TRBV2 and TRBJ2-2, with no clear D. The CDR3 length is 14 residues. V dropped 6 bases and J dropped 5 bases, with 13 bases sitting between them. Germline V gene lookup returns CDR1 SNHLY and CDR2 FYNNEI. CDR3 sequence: CASSAGVLTGELFF. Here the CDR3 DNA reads TGTGCCAGCAGCGCTGGAGTTTTGACCGGGGAGCTGTTTTTT. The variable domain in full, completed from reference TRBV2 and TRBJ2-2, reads EPEVTQTPSHQVTQMGQEVILRCVPISNHLYFYWYRQILGQKVEFLVSFYNNEISEKSEIFDDQFSVERPDGSNFTLKIRSTKLEDSAMYFCASSAGVLTGELFFGEGSRLTVL.

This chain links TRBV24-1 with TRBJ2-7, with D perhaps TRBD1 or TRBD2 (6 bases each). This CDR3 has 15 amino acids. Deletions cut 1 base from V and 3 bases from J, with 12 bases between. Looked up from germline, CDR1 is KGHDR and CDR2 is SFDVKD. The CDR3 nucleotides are TGTGCCACCAGTGATTTATGGGGGGCAAGCTACGAGCAGTACTTC. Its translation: CATSDLWGASYEQYF.

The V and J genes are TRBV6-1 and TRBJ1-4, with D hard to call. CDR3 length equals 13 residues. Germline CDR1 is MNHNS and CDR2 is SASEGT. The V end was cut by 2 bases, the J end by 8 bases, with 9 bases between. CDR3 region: CASSERGGEKLFF. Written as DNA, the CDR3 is TGTGCCAGCAGTGAACGAGGAGGGGAAAAACTGTTTTTT.

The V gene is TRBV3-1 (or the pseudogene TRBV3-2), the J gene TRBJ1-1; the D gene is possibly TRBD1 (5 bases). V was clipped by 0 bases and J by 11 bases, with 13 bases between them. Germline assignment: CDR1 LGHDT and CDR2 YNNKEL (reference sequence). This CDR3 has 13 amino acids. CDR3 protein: CASSQEGVVKAFF. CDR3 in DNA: TGTGCCAGCAGCCAAGAGGGGGTTGTAAAGGCTTTCTTT.

This CDR3 is CASSDFAGGTSTDTQYF. In DNA, the CDR3 is TGTGCCAGCAGTGATTTTGCGGGGGGAACTAGCACAGATACGCAGTATTTT. This chain connects TRBV25-1 to TRBJ2-3; TRBD2 matches at 8 bases. The V and J ends lost 3 bases and 0 bases, in that order; junction bases with no gene match: 8. CDR1 is MGHDK, CDR2 SYGVNS, per germline. The CDR3 is made up of 17 amino acids.

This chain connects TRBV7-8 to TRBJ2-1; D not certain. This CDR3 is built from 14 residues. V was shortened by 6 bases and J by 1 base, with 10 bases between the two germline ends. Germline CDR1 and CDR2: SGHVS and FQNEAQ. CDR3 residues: CASRGPASYNEQFF. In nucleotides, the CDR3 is TGTGCCAGCAGGGGCCCAGCGTCCTACAATGAGCAGTTCTTC.

CDR3 residues: CASRLAGREETQYF. The CDR3 DNA reads as TGCGCCAGCAGACTAGCGGGACGGGAAGAGACCCAGTACTTC. V is TRBV10-2 and J is TRBJ2-5; TRBD2 aligns across 10 bases. CDR1 WSHSY and CDR2 SAAADI come from the germline V gene. The CDR3 consists of 14 residues. V dropped 6 bases and J dropped 3; count of bases not matched to a gene: 4.

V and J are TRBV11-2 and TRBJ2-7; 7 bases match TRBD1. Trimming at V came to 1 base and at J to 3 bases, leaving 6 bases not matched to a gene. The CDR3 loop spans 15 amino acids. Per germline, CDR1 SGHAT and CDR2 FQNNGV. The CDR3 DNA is TGTGCCAGCAGCTTAGGGCAGGGGGATATCTACGAGCAGTACTTC. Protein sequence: CASSLGQGDIYEQYF.

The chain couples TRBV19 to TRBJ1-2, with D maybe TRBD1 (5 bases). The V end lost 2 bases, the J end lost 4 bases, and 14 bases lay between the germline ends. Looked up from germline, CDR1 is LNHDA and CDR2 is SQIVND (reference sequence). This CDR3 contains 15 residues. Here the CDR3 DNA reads TGTGCCAGTAGTATATCTCAGGGTGACGGCTATGGCTACACCTTC. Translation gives CASSISQGDGYGYTF.